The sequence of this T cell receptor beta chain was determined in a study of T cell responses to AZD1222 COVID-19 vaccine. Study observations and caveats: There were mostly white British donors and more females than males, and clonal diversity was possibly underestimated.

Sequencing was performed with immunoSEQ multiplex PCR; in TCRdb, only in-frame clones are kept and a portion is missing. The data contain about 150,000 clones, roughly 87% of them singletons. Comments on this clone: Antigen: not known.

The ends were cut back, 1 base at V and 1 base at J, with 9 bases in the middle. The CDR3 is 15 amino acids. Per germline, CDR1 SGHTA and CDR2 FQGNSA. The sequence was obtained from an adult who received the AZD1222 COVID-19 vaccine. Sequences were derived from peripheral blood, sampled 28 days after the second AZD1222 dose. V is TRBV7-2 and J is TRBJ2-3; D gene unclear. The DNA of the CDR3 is TGTGCCAGCAGCTTAGTCTCCTCTGGCACAGATACGCAGTATTTT. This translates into CASSLVSSGTDTQYF.